These 12 T cell receptor beta chains were sequenced from one sample in a study of long-term antiretroviral therapy in people with HIV. The assay, immunoSEQ v3.0, was run at survey level. Only in-frame clones appear in the TCRdb table, and some are missing; sequencing was by immunoSEQ multiplex PCR. The profile shows around 31,000 clones, approximately 83% of them singletons. The sample was unsorted PBMCs, taken 0.8 years before starting antiretroviral therapy. These receptors were obtained from a man younger than 35 with HIV.

The chain uses TRBV5-8 and TRBJ2-2; 8 bases map to TRBD2. The junction had 4 bases not matched to a gene; V was cut back by 4 bases and J by 2 bases. Per germline, CDR1 SGHTS and CDR2 YDEGEE. The CDR3 is 15 residues long. The CDR3 nucleotides are TGTGCCAGCAGCCAACTAGCGGACAACACCGGGGAGCTGTTTTTT. Its translation: CASSQLADNTGELFF.

The genes are TRBV6-6 and TRBJ1-6; D is possibly TRBD1 (5 bases). V gave up 0 bases and J gave up 6 bases, with 9 bases separating them. Germline V lookup: CDR1 MNHNY, CDR2 SVGAGI (reference sequence). This CDR3 spans 15 amino acids. CDR3 region: CASSYSMDINSPLHF. The CDR3 nucleotides read TGTGCCAGCAGTTACTCGATGGACATTAATTCACCCCTCCACTTT.

Only one count was recorded for this clone. V gene TRBV19 combines with J gene TRBJ1-2; no reliable D call. Germline V gene lookup returns CDR1 LNHDA and CDR2 SQIVND (reference sequence). V was pared by 1 base and J by 8 bases, with 11 bases between. CDR3 size: 13 residues. The CDR3 nucleotides read TGTGCCAGTAGTATAGGAGGTTCTAAAGGCTACACCTTC. Its translation is CASSIGGSKGYTF.

This clone showed up just a few times. The rearrangement uses TRBV5-1 and TRBJ2-7, with 9 nucleotides matching TRBD2. In germline, CDR1 is SGHRS, CDR2 YFSETQ. This CDR3 contains 15 residues. Losses at the gene ends were 1 base for V and 4 bases for J; bases not matched to a gene: 6. CDR3 nucleotide sequence: TGCGCCAGCAGCTTGCATAGCGGGAGTACATACGAGCAGTACTTC. Translation gives CASSLHSGSTYEQYF.

The chain is built from TRBV4-1 and TRBJ2-3, with 9 bases matching TRBD2. The CDR3 runs 18 residues. The V segment lost 1 base and the J segment 7 bases; nucleotides outside the gene matches: 15. In germline, CDR1 is MGHRA, CDR2 YSYEKL. CDR3 nucleotide sequence: TGCGCCAGCAGCCAAGGGGGTAGCGGGGGCCAAGTAGGAAATACGCAGTATTTT. It codes for CASSQGGSGGQVGNTQYF.

The CDR3 region has the DNA TGCGCCAGCAGCTTGGTGGGAGGGAAGAACACTGAAGCTTTCTTT. It encodes CASSLVGGKNTEAFF. This chain uses TRBV5-1 with TRBJ1-1, with unresolved D. This CDR3 comprises 15 residues. V lost 0 bases to trimming and J lost 1 base, with 10 bases between them. Germline lookup yields CDR1 SGHRS and CDR2 YFSETQ.

The rearrangement joins TRBV5-1 to TRBJ2-3; D gene unclear. With 0 bases removed from V and 0 bases from J, the gap between germline ends came to 5 bases. The CDR3 has 14 residues. Germline-derived CDR1 and CDR2 are SGHRS and YFSETQ. Written as DNA, the CDR3 is TGCGCCAGCAGCTTGGGGCTGAGCACAGATACGCAGTATTTT. Translating it yields CASSLGLSTDTQYF.

The rearrangement joins TRBV6-1 to TRBJ1-5; 9 bases line up with TRBD1. The CDR3 totals 15 residues. CDR1 is MNHNS and CDR2 is SASEGT in the germline V gene. V lost 6 bases to trimming and J lost 6 bases; unmatched junction nucleotides: 9. For the CDR3, the DNA is TGTGCCAGCAGCCTTACAGGGGGCGAGGCTCAGCCCCAGCATTTT. It specifies CASSLTGGEAQPQHF.

CDR3 loop: CASSLRQGRVTGELFF. CDR3 bases: TGCGCCAGCAGCTTGAGACAGGGGCGAGTCACCGGGGAGCTGTTTTTT. The V call is TRBV5-1, the J call TRBJ2-2; the match to TRBD1 covers 8 bases. This CDR3 has 16 residues. V shed 1 base and J 4 bases; nucleotides not matched to a gene: 6. CDR1 and CDR2 (germline): SGHRS, YFSETQ.

The chain links TRBV6-6 to TRBJ1-5; D is possibly TRBD1 (5 bases). This CDR3 has 15 residues. Trimming removed 6 bases at V and 3 bases at J, with 15 bases between. Germline CDR1 reads MNHNY; CDR2 reads SVGAGI (reference sequence). The CDR3 bases are TGTGCCAGCAGGGCAACCACAGGACTCAATCAGCCCCAGCATTTT. Encoded protein: CASRATTGLNQPQHF.

This clone occurred a few times. This CDR3 reads CASSSRTYSMGQETYEQYF. CDR3 nucleotides: TGTGCCAGCAGCTCCCGAACTTATTCAATGGGACAGGAAACTTACGAGCAGTACTTC. This chain connects TRBV7-6 to TRBJ2-7, with 8 positions matching TRBD1. Germline values: CDR1 SGHVS, CDR2 FNYEAQ. V dropped 4 bases and J dropped 4; count of bases not matched to a gene: 21. CDR3 length: 19 amino acids.

The chain uses TRBV7-3 and TRBJ2-6; D is perhaps TRBD1 (5 bases). With 5 bases removed from V and 3 bases from J, the gap between germline ends came to 17 bases. The CDR3 runs to 17 residues. Germline V CDR1 and CDR2: SGHTA, FQGTGA. CDR3 amino acids: CASSPLRALGGANVLTF. CDR3 nucleotides: TGTGCCAGCAGCCCCCTCAGGGCTTTAGGTGGGGCCAACGTCCTGACTTTC.